This T cell receptor beta chain derives from a study of shared clonotypes between healthy human individuals. The table came from immunoSEQ multiplex PCR; TCRdb's copy has only in-frame clones and leaves some out. The table has about 2.1 million clones, approximately 94% seen once; the top ten hold about 1.5%. Only CD45RO-negative cells positively selected for CCR7 counted as naive CD8 cells, so terminally differentiated effector memory CD45RA+ cells were excluded. The donors were adults (healthy and HIV-negative) with no recent acute infections or vaccinations. This CDR3 is built from 18 residues. Germline CDR1 reads SGHDN; CDR2 reads FVKESK. The V and J ends lost 1 base and 0 bases, in that order; junction bases with no gene match: 5.

Source material: naive CD8+ T cells from PBMCs. The sequence was obtained from a man aged 18 to 35 in good health. Some clones in this sample may be carry-over from other donors' samples. The chain links TRBV14 to TRBJ2-6; 8 nucleotides match TRBD1. In nucleotides, the CDR3 is TGTGCCAGCAGCCAAGGGACAGGGCGCCTCTCTGGGGCCAACGTCCTGACTTTC. It translates to CASSQGTGRLSGANVLTF. The variable domain in full, completed from reference TRBV14 and TRBJ2-6, reads EAGVTQFPSHSVIEKGQTVTLRCDPISGHDNLYWYRRVMGKEIKFLLHFVKESKQDESGMPNNRFLAERTGGTYSTLKVQPAELEDSGVYFCASSQGTGRLSGANVLTFGAGSRLTVL.